This record looks at one T cell receptor beta chain sequence and its context. In the same sample, other DNA sequences code for this CDR3. There were no recent acute infections or vaccinations among the donors, who were healthy HIV-negative adults. These data belong to a study of shared clonotypes between healthy human individuals. Turning to the study itself: Plates per donor: three CD4 naive, three CD4 memory, two CD8 naive, one CD8 memory.

Per the original data handling: Filtering differed because ImmunoSEQ produced junction-only sequences that carried no quality scores. The data were produced by immunoSEQ multiplex PCR, yet TCRdb's version contains in-frame clones alone and is incomplete. V and J calls plus clone size are reproduced from that table; the DNA served to infer D and trimming. The sample includes about 670,000 clones, 72% of them seen just once. This sequence originates from a woman aged 25-40 years in good health. The sample was memory CD4+ T cells sorted from blood. As for subset: CD45RA-negative fraction.

Here the CDR3 DNA reads TGTGCCAGCAGGGGACGGGTCATGAACACTGAAGCTTTCTTT. This codes for CASRGRVMNTEAFF. The gene calls are TRBV2 and TRBJ1-1, with TRBD1 as a possible D gene (5 bases). This CDR3 contains 14 residues. Germline V CDR1 and CDR2: SNHLY, FYNNEI. The germline V and J ends were trimmed by 6 bases and 0 bases, with 11 bases remaining between them. Full variable domain (remainder filled in from reference TRBV2 and TRBJ1-1): EPEVTQTPSHQVTQMGQEVILRCVPISNHLYFYWYRQILGQKVEFLVSFYNNEISEKSEIFDDQFSVERPDGSNFTLKIRSTKLEDSAMYFCASRGRVMNTEAFFGQGTRLTVV.